This is a list of T cell receptor beta chains from one sample in a study of T cell changes during pregnancy in multiple sclerosis. Libraries were prepared by immunoSEQ multiplex PCR; TCRdb keeps only in-frame clonotypes and omits some of them. The data show about 59,000 clones, 85% to 90% seen once. The source was peripheral blood, collected in the first trimester of pregnancy. Receptors originate from a female donor in good health, enrolled as a control in a pregnancy study. Each CDR3 is given with its conserved first and last residue. A D gene is named only where the DNA matches it firmly. Where a row states a size, it is once, few, many or the class of an expanded clone; other rows omit it.

D,V,size,length,J,CDR3,DNA
-,TRBV9,-,16,TRBJ1-5,CASSVEGRVDEGPQHF,TGTGCCAGCAGCGTAGAAGGGAGAGTCGATGAGGGGCCCCAGCATTTT
TRBD1,TRBV9,-,15,TRBJ1-2,CASSDRQGTNYGYTF,TGTGCCAGCAGCGACCGACAGGGAACTAACTATGGCTACACCTTC
-,TRBV6-1,-,13,TRBJ2-5,CASKGRGTETQYF,TGTGCCAGCAAGGGCAGGGGAACAGAGACCCAGTACTTC
-,TRBV7-8,-,15,TRBJ2-7,CASSLAGAGFNEQYF,TGTGCCAGCAGCTTAGCGGGGGCTGGGTTTAACGAGCAGTACTTC
-,TRBV4-2,once,15,TRBJ2-7,CASSREGGVAYEQYF,TGTGCCAGCAGCCGCGAAGGAGGGGTGGCCTACGAGCAGTACTTC
-,TRBV6-6,-,14,TRBJ1-1,CASSYGQTNTEAFF,TGTGCCAGCAGTTACGGGCAGACGAACACTGAAGCTTTCTTT
TRBD1,TRBV18,-,14,TRBJ2-7,CASSGQGSSYEQYF,TGTGCCAGCTCCGGACAGGGTAGCTCCTACGAGCAGTACTTC
-,TRBV5-6,-,17,TRBJ1-2,CASSLGGGASVNYGYTF,TGTGCCAGCAGCCTCGGGGGGGGCGCATCTGTCAACTATGGCTACACCTTC
-,TRBV5-4,-,16,TRBJ1-3,CASTPGGQSSGNTIYF,TGTGCCAGCACCCCCGGAGGGCAAAGTTCAGGAAACACCATATATTTT
-,TRBV19,-,15,TRBJ2-7,CASRPSTAQGDEQYF,TGTGCCAGTAGGCCCTCGACAGCTCAGGGCGACGAGCAGTACTTC
-,TRBV20-1,-,11,TRBJ1-1,CSASGGAEAFF,TGCAGTGCTAGTGGGGGGGCTGAAGCTTTCTTT
-,TRBV7-8,-,17,TRBJ1-2,CASSFRRVGGLDYGYTF,TGTGCCAGCAGCTTTCGACGGGTAGGGGGTCTAGACTATGGCTACACCTTC
-,TRBV5-6,once,16,TRBJ2-7,CASSLAGRQESYEQYF,TGTGCCAGCAGCTTGGCAGGACGACAGGAATCCTACGAGCAGTACTTC
TRBD1,TRBV2,-,15,TRBJ1-2,CASSEHVLSGGGYTF,TGTGCCAGCAGTGAACATGTTTTGTCAGGGGGAGGCTACACCTTC
TRBD2,TRBV27,-,16,TRBJ2-1,CASSSWTSGGFPPQFF,TGTGCCAGCAGTTCCTGGACTAGCGGGGGGTTTCCGCCCCAGTTCTTC
-,TRBV5-6,-,14,TRBJ2-5,CASSLTTARETQYF,TGTGCCAGCAGCTTAACGACAGCGCGAGAGACCCAGTACTTC
-,TRBV30,-,11,TRBJ1-4,CAWSVREKLFF,TGTGCCTGGAGTGTCCGGGAAAAACTGTTTTTT
-,TRBV15,-,12,TRBJ1-5,CATSRTSGPQHF,TGTGCCACCAGCCGGACATCAGGGCCCCAGCATTTT
TRBD1,TRBV5-6,-,13,TRBJ1-2,CASRTEGGAGYTF,TGTGCCAGCAGGACCGAAGGGGGCGCGGGCTACACCTTC
-,TRBV1,-,14,TRBJ1-2,CTSSQDPANYGYTF,TGCACCAGCAGCCAAGATCCAGCTAACTATGGCTACACCTTC
TRBD1,TRBV11-2,-,15,TRBJ2-2,CASSLVDRDTGELFF,TGTGCCAGCAGCTTAGTGGACAGGGACACCGGGGAGCTGTTTTTT
-,TRBV18,once,15,TRBJ1-5,CASTSNTGSNQPQHF,TGTGCCAGCACCTCGAACACAGGTAGCAATCAGCCCCAGCATTTT
TRBD1,TRBV29-1,-,14,TRBJ2-2,CSVVPGQGIGELFF,TGCAGCGTCGTTCCGGGACAGGGCATCGGGGAGCTGTTTTTT
TRBD1,TRBV7-2,-,17,TRBJ2-1,CASSPVSGQGRHNEQFF,TGTGCCAGCAGCCCAGTTTCGGGACAGGGTAGGCACAATGAGCAGTTCTTC
-,TRBV6-5,-,15,TRBJ1-1,CASSYSEGTETEAFF,TGTGCCAGCAGTTACTCAGAGGGAACAGAGACTGAAGCTTTCTTT